This T cell receptor (beta chain) is from a study of cytomegalovirus exposure and HLA in healthy donors. Study-level background: The same platform as the 650 to 700 first-cohort repertoires was used for the 110 or so validation repertoires, a later analysis reported. Findings of the study overall: In the 95 to 150 validation repertoires, a later analysis found that first-cohort TCR clusters tended to co-occur.

As to this clone: Antigen: not known.

The approximately 120-subject validation cohort, separate from the 666-subject first cohort, included the donors. Sequencing used immunoSEQ multiplex PCR; TCRdb keeps in-frame clones, though not all of them. The repertoire includes fewer than 70,000 clones, 85% to 95% of them detected once, and approximately 5.4% sits in the top ten. CDR3 length: 14 amino acids. The ends were cut back, 1 base at V and 5 bases at J, with 9 bases in the middle. Germline CDR1 SGHVS, CDR2 FNYEAQ. The chain employs TRBV7-6 and TRBJ2-1, with D possibly being TRBD2 (6 bases). The clonotype comes from a woman aged 18-29 years in good health and CMV-seropositive. Sequenced input: PBMCs. The CDR3 sequence: CASSLGDLHNEQFF. The CDR3 DNA reads as TGTGCCAGCAGCTTAGGGGACTTACACAATGAGCAGTTCTTC.